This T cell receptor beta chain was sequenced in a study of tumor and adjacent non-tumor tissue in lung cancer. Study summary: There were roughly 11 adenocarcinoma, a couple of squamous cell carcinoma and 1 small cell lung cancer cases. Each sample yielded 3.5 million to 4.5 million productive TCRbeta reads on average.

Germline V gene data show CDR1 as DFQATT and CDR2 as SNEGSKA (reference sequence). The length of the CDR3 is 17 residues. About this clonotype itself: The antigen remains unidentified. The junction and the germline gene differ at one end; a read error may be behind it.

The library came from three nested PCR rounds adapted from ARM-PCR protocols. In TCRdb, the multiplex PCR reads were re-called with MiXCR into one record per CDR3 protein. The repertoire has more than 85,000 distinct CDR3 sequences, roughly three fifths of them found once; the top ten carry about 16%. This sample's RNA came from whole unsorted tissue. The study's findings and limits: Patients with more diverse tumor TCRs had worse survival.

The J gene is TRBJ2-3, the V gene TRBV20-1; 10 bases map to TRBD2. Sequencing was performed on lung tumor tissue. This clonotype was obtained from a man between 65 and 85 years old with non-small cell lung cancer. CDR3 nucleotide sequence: TGCAGTACTAGTCTAACCCAGCTAGCGGGAGTAGGAGATACGCAGTATTTT. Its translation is CSTSLTQLAGVGDTQYF.